This T cell receptor beta chain was obtained from a study of blood T cell repertoires in COVID-19. Study-wide context: Whether acute or convalescent, the COVID-19 samples came from the United States, Italy and Spain. T cells, B-cell-depleted T cells, or PBMCs supplied cDNA or gDNA.

Original processing notes: Nucleated cell number was recorded as an estimate derived from reference gene primer amplification. Assay used: immunoSEQ multiplex PCR; TCRdb lists only in-frame clones, some missing. The V and J calls and the clone size are those of that table, but D and trimming were determined from the DNA. Of some 400,000 clones in the sample, about 80% were seen once. Looked up from germline, CDR1 is WNHNN and CDR2 is SYGVQD (reference sequence). The CDR3 has 15 residues. The J segment lost 7 bases and the V segment lost 4 bases, leaving 12 bases of the junction unmatched. Specimen: peripheral blood. V and J are TRBV10-1 and TRBJ2-7; 8 nucleotides align to TRBD1. The TCR sequence derives from a human donor with acute or convalescent COVID-19. The donor label of this sample is uncertain. For the CDR3, the DNA is TGCGCCAGCAGTGCCCCCGGTCAGGGGGCTAGGGAGCAGTACTTC. This sequence encodes CASSAPGQGAREQYF.